This T cell receptor (beta chain) emerged from a study of T cell repertoires in cytomegalovirus infection. Looking at the study overall: CMV infection and matching HLA type were both indicated by public TCR beta signatures. Study findings and constraints: Clonotype analysis showed dominance of the ex vivo response by HLA-C-restricted CMV-specific TCR beta clonotypes. Carriage of CMV together with the relevant HLA was identifiable through cumulative public TCR beta family frequency.

TCRdb re-called the reads with MiXCR, one entry per CDR3 protein. This sample has roughly 500,000 distinct CDR3 sequences, with 11% found just once. This clonotype was recorded at least ten times. Its matching antigen is unknown. This CDR3 is built from 15 residues. V was clipped by 2 bases and J by 3 bases; unmatched bases: 7. The germline gives CDR1 SGHTA, CDR2 FQGNSA. This receptor was obtained from a human donor in good health (CMV status not recorded). Some clones in this sample may be carry-over from other donors' samples. The sequenced material came from PBMCs. V usage is TRBV7-2 and J usage is TRBJ2-7; 7 bases are shared with TRBD1. In nucleotides, the CDR3 is TGTGCCAGCAGCTTATCTGGACAGGCTAACTACGAGCAGTACTTC. Translated, it gives CASSLSGQANYEQYF. Based on the CDR3 plus reference TRBV7-2 and TRBJ2-7, the full variable domain is GAGVSQSPSNKVTEKGKDVELRCDPISGHTALYWYRQSLGQGLEFLIYFQGNSAPDKSGLPSDRFSAERTGGSVSTLTIQRTQQEDSAVYLCASSLSGQANYEQYFGPGTRLTVT.